Each of the 23 T cell receptor beta chains below was sequenced from the same sample in a study of preoperative IRX-2 immunotherapy in early breast cancer. Repertoires were generated with immunoSEQ multiplex PCR, while TCRdb's copy carries only in-frame clones and drops some. The sample records 25,000 to 30,000 clones, roughly four fifths being singletons. The treatment here: preoperative locoregional IRX-2 cytokine immunotherapy. The source material was lymph node tissue, sampled after IRX-2 immunotherapy. These receptors came from a human donor with breast cancer.

The V gene is TRBV19, the J gene TRBJ1-2; possible D gene TRBD1, 6 bases. The V end lost 6 bases, the J end lost 5 bases, and 10 bases lay between the germline ends. Germline V gene sequence: CDR1 LNHDA, CDR2 SQIVND (reference sequence). The CDR3 spans 12 residues. Here the CDR3 reads CASRRTGYGYTF. CDR3 nucleotides: TGTGCCAGTAGAAGAACAGGGTATGGCTACACCTTC.

CDR3 DNA: TGTGCCAGCCGTCCGCGGACTAGCGGTTTATACAATGAGCAGTTCTTC. Translating it yields CASRPRTSGLYNEQFF. The chain recombines TRBV22-1 with TRBJ2-1; the table assigns TRBD2, which was not confirmed against the DNA. TRBV22-1 is a pseudogene. This CDR3 region has 16 residues.

The V and J genes are TRBV29-1 and TRBJ1-2, with D possibly TRBD1 on 6 matching bases. CDR3 length equals 14 residues. V lost 2 bases, J lost 1 base, and 11 bases lay in between. Germline V gene sequence: CDR1 SQVTM, CDR2 ANQGSEA. CDR3 bases: TGCAGCGTTGAATATCCAGGGGTTAACTATGGCTACACCTTC. It codes for CSVEYPGVNYGYTF.

The J gene is TRBJ2-1, the V gene TRBV12-5; the match to TRBD1 covers 7 bases. The CDR3 consists of 12 residues. The V gene's germline CDR1 is LGHNT and CDR2 FRNRAP. Germline trimming cut 5 bases from V and 10 bases from J; bases unmatched to any gene: 5. The CDR3: CASGPGTVEQFF. Written as DNA, the CDR3 is TGTGCTAGTGGTCCGGGGACAGTGGAGCAGTTCTTC.

The CDR3: CASSSGLNTEAFF. Written as DNA, the CDR3 is TGTGCCAGCAGCTCCGGGTTGAACACTGAAGCTTTCTTT. V is TRBV7-8 and J is TRBJ1-1; D not resolved. Germline assignment: CDR1 SGHVS and CDR2 FQNEAQ. CDR3 length: 13 residues. Trimming took off 4 bases at V and 0 bases at J, with 6 bases between the two ends.

A few counts support this clone. The chain recombines TRBV11-3 with TRBJ1-5, with TRBD1 matching 11 bases. The junction had 7 bases not matched to a gene; V was cut back by 5 bases and J by 7 bases. The germline V gene encodes CDR1 SGHNT and CDR2 YENEEA. This CDR3 has 15 amino acids. The CDR3 spells CASSPRTGGGQPQHF. CDR3 nucleotide sequence: TGTGCCAGCAGCCCTCGGACAGGGGGCGGCCAGCCCCAGCATTTT.

The chain employs TRBV30 and TRBJ1-1; D gene unclear. Germline V gene data show CDR1 as GTSNPN and CDR2 as SVGIG (reference sequence). V lost 4 bases and J lost 0, with 6 bases in between. This CDR3 comprises 12 residues. CDR3 bases: TGTGCCTGGACCCTAATGAACACTGAAGCTTTCTTT. Amino acid sequence: CAWTLMNTEAFF.

The rearrangement uses TRBV5-1 and TRBJ2-7; 9 bases agree with TRBD1. Germline V CDR1 and CDR2: SGHRS, YFSETQ. Trimming removed 4 bases from V and 1 base from J; junction bases left unmatched: 6. CDR3 length: 15 residues. The CDR3: CASSLTGTGSYEQYF. The CDR3 DNA follows: TGCGCCAGCAGCCTAACCGGGACAGGGTCCTACGAGCAGTACTTC.

The chain carries TRBV19 and TRBJ1-2; TRBD1 agrees at 9 bases. Germline lookup yields CDR1 LNHDA and CDR2 SQIVND (reference sequence). With 7 bases clipped from V and 5 bases from J, the junction kept 11 bases outside the gene matches. The CDR3 loop spans 15 amino acids. DNA for the CDR3: TGTGCCAGTACGGACAGGGGAGGGCAGTCGTATGGCTACACCTTC. Its protein is CASTDRGGQSYGYTF.

The V and J genes are TRBV18 and TRBJ1-4; the D gene is possibly TRBD1 (6 bases). The ends were cut back, 5 bases at V and 0 bases at J, with 13 bases in the middle. This CDR3 comprises 16 residues. Germline V gene sequence: CDR1 KGHSH, CDR2 LQKENI. Here the CDR3 DNA reads TGTGCCAGCTCATCCCTCCGACAGGCAACTAATGAAAAACTGTTTTTT. Residues: CASSSLRQATNEKLFF.

This chain uses TRBV19 with TRBJ2-5; no clear D. The CDR3 is 13 residues long. Trimming shortened V by 3 bases and J by 5 bases, and 10 bases separated the two germline ends. Germline loops: CDR1 LNHDA, CDR2 SQIVND (reference sequence). The CDR3 loop reads CASSIPPMETQYF. The CDR3, as DNA: TGTGCCAGTAGTATTCCCCCCATGGAGACCCAGTACTTC.

This chain uses TRBV11-3 with TRBJ2-2; no reliable D call. Trimming shortened V by 3 bases and J by 6 bases, and 11 bases separated the two germline ends. The CDR3 is made up of 14 amino acids. Germline lookup yields CDR1 SGHNT and CDR2 YENEEA. The CDR3 spells CASSFNDVAGELFF. The CDR3 nucleotides are TGTGCCAGCAGCTTTAATGATGTGGCCGGGGAGCTGTTTTTT. The whole variable domain, remainder taken from reference TRBV11-3 and TRBJ2-2, is EAGVVQSPRYKIIEKKQPVAFWCNPISGHNTLYWYLQNLGQGPELLIRYENEEAVDDSQLPKDRFSAERLKGVDSTLKIQPAELGDSAVYLCASSFNDVAGELFFGEGSRLTVL.

The gene calls are TRBV14 and TRBJ2-1, with TRBD2 matching 12 bases. Germline V gene lookup returns CDR1 SGHDN and CDR2 FVKESK. Trimming removed 1 base from V and 5 bases from J; junction bases left unmatched: 9. This CDR3 is 18 amino acids long. The CDR3 spells CASSQVTGLAGRDNEQFF. The CDR3 DNA follows: TGTGCCAGCAGCCAAGTGACAGGACTAGCGGGGCGTGACAATGAGCAGTTCTTC.

A single count supports this clone. The chain is built from TRBV6-8 and TRBJ1-3, with D possibly TRBD1 on 5 matching bases. The CDR3 runs 14 residues. Per germline, CDR1 MNHGY and CDR2 SAAAGT. V was trimmed by 6 bases and J by 4 bases, leaving 13 bases between them. CDR3 region: CASRNGARGNTIYF. In DNA form, the CDR3 reads TGTGCCAGCAGAAACGGGGCAAGGGGAAACACCATATATTTT.

The chain uses TRBV29-1 and TRBJ1-1; TRBD1 matches 7 bases. In germline, CDR1 is SQVTM, CDR2 ANQGSEA. The CDR3 spans 13 residues. The junction had 4 bases not matched to a gene; V was cut back by 5 bases and J by 1 base. The CDR3 nucleotides read TGCAGCGTTCGGACAGGAGCGAACACTGAAGCTTTCTTT. This gives the protein CSVRTGANTEAFF.

V gene TRBV6-8 combines with J gene TRBJ2-7, with 11 nucleotides matching TRBD2. Germline trimming cut 4 bases from V and 0 bases from J; bases unmatched to any gene: 17. Germline CDR1 reads MNHGY; CDR2 reads SAAAGT. This CDR3 is built from 20 residues. The CDR3 bases are TGTGCCAGCAGTTCCAGTCGTATTGAACTAGCGGGGGTGAACTCCTACGAGCAGTACTTC. This gives the protein CASSSSRIELAGVNSYEQYF.

The CDR3 region is CSVEFGGGYGYTF. The CDR3 coding sequence is TGCAGCGTTGAATTTGGGGGTGGGTATGGCTACACCTTC. The chain combines TRBV29-1 with TRBJ1-2; maybe TRBD1 (5 bases). In germline, CDR1 is SQVTM, CDR2 ANQGSEA. This CDR3 region has 13 residues. The V gene lost 2 bases and the J gene lost 5 bases, with 12 bases spanning the gap.

The rearrangement uses TRBV5-1 and TRBJ2-2; 11 bases fit TRBD2. V was clipped by 4 bases and J by 5 bases; unmatched bases: 7. The CDR3 length is 16 residues. Germline V gives CDR1 SGHRS, CDR2 YFSETQ. As DNA, the CDR3 is TGCGCCAGCAGCCGGGTAGCGGGAGGGCGGACCGGGGAGCTGTTTTTT. Translation: CASSRVAGGRTGELFF. Drawing the rest from reference TRBV5-1 and TRBJ2-2, the complete variable domain is KAGVTQTPRYLIKTRGQQVTLSCSPISGHRSVSWYQQTPGQGLQFLFEYFSETQRNKGNFPGRFSGRQFSNSRSEMNVSTLELGDSALYLCASSRVAGGRTGELFFGEGSRLTVL.

The chain uses TRBV7-1 and TRBJ2-5; 7 bases map to TRBD1. TRBV7-1 is sorted into the ORF group, with uncertain function. CDR3 length: 15 amino acids. V trimming: 5 bases; J trimming: 4 bases; junction bases outside the gene matches: 10. As DNA, the CDR3 is TGTGCCAGCAGCCTTGGGACAGTTAGAGGAGAGACCCAGTACTTC. Translated, it gives CASSLGTVRGETQYF.

The chain couples TRBV7-7 to TRBJ2-5; 8 nucleotides agree with TRBD1. V lost 1 base and J lost 1; bases outside the gene matches: 8. Germline assignment: CDR1 SSHAT and CDR2 FNYEAQ (reference sequence). The CDR3 is 17 amino acids. CDR3 DNA: TGTGCCAGCAGCTTAGGTTTTCGGGGGACAGGCCAAGAGACCCAGTACTTC. This codes for CASSLGFRGTGQETQYF.

This rearrangement joins TRBV14 to TRBJ1-2; D gene ambiguous. CDR1 and CDR2 from the germline V gene are SGHDN and FVKESK. The CDR3 totals 14 residues. Trimming removed 1 base at V and 1 base at J, with 7 bases between. CDR3 in DNA: TGTGCCAGCAGCCAAGCAATACTTAACTATGGCTACACCTTC. This translates into CASSQAILNYGYTF. Full variable domain (remainder filled in from reference TRBV14 and TRBJ1-2): EAGVTQFPSHSVIEKGQTVTLRCDPISGHDNLYWYRRVMGKEIKFLLHFVKESKQDESGMPNNRFLAERTGGTYSTLKVQPAELEDSGVYFCASSQAILNYGYTFGSGTRLTVV.

The rearrangement links TRBV5-1 to TRBJ1-2; D is perhaps TRBD1 (6 bases). CDR1 is SGHRS, CDR2 YFSETQ, per germline. The CDR3 is 14 residues long. V lost 0 bases and J 7 bases, leaving 13 bases between the germline ends. The CDR3 here is CASSLGQGIGGYTF. The CDR3, as DNA: TGCGCCAGCAGCTTGGGGCAGGGGATCGGTGGCTACACCTTC.

This chain joins TRBV19 and TRBJ2-1; 7 positions match TRBD1. The CDR3 sequence is 16 residues long. Germline V gene sequence: CDR1 LNHDA, CDR2 SQIVND (reference sequence). V shed 7 bases and J 2 bases; nucleotides not matched to a gene: 11. The CDR3 nucleotides are TGTGCCAGTACCAACAGCCGGGACAGTCCCTACAATGAGCAGTTCTTC. It is translated as CASTNSRDSPYNEQFF.